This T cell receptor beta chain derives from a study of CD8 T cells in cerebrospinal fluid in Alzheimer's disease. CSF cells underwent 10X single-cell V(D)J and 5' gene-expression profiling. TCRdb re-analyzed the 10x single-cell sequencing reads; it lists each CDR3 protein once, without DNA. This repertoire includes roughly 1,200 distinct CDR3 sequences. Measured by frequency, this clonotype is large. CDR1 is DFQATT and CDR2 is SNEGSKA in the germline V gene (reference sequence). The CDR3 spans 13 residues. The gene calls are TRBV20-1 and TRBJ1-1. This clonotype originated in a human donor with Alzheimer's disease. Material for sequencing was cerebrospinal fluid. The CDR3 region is CSAARQMNTEAFF.